The entry below describes one T cell receptor beta chain. PCR used 60 Vbeta primers and 13 Jbeta primers. The protocol was immunoSEQ multiplex PCR, while the TCRdb copy is restricted to in-frame clones and leaves out a portion. The table shows 150,000 or so clones, with approximately 80% occurring only once. The record originates from a study of cytomegalovirus exposure and HLA in healthy donors. Germline values: CDR1 SGHRS, CDR2 YFSETQ. This CDR3 spans 17 amino acids. The junction had 9 bases not matched to a gene; V was cut back by 3 bases and J by 0 bases. Material: PBMCs. The chain uses TRBV5-1 and TRBJ2-3; the match to TRBD1 covers 8 bases. This TCR was sampled from a male donor in good health and CMV-seropositive. The CDR3 DNA follows: TGCGCCAGCAGCTACCCGGACAGGGAATCTAGCACAGATACGCAGTATTTT. It encodes CASSYPDRESSTDTQYF.